Presented here are 15 T cell receptor beta chains from one specimen sequenced in a study of cytomegalovirus exposure and HLA in healthy donors. In the PCR, 60 Vbeta and 13 Jbeta primers were used. Clones were read by immunoSEQ multiplex PCR, and TCRdb kept only the in-frame ones, dropping some. Its table records around 150,000 clones. The specimen sequenced was PBMCs. The source is an older woman in good health and CMV-seronegative.

V usage is TRBV11-2 and J usage is TRBJ1-1, with 8 positions matching TRBD1. There are 14 residues in the CDR3. Per the germline V gene, CDR1 is SGHAT and CDR2 is FQNNGV. V lost 6 bases, J lost 1 base, and 4 bases stayed unmatched. For the CDR3, the DNA is TGTGCCAGCAGTTCACAGGGGGGGAACACTGAAGCTTTCTTT. It encodes CASSSQGGNTEAFF.

The genes are TRBV5-4 and TRBJ2-2, with D perhaps TRBD2 (5 bases). The CDR3 length is 14 residues. V was shortened by 2 bases and J by 5 bases, with 10 bases between the two germline ends. CDR1 and CDR2 from the germline V gene are SGHNT and YYREEE (reference sequence). Here the CDR3 DNA reads TGTGCCAGCAGCTTTACGAGGGATACCGGGGAGCTGTTTTTT. It encodes CASSFTRDTGELFF.

The chain combines TRBV9 with TRBJ1-6, with 9 nucleotides matching TRBD1. Unmatched junction bases numbered 3, after V lost 4 bases and J lost 7 bases. The CDR3 runs to 14 residues. Germline CDR1 SGDLS, CDR2 YYNGEE. CDR3 bases: TGTGCCAGCAGCTCTACAGGGGGCAATTCACCCCTCCACTTT. This sequence encodes CASSSTGGNSPLHF.

The chain joins TRBV18 to TRBJ1-2; D might be TRBD1 (6 bases). The CDR3 runs to 15 residues. V shed 2 bases and J shed 2 bases, with 12 bases lying between them. Per germline, CDR1 KGHSH and CDR2 LQKENI. The CDR3: CASSPKGTPNYGYTF. In DNA form, the CDR3 reads TGTGCCAGCTCACCAAAAGGGACACCAAACTATGGCTACACCTTC.

The rearrangement joins TRBV15 to TRBJ2-3; D perhaps matches TRBD1 (6 bases). Between the trimmed V and J ends, which lost 1 base and 8 bases, there was a span of 16 bases. The CDR3 totals 15 residues. CDR1 and CDR2 (germline): LNHNV, YYDKDF (reference sequence). CDR3 residues: CATSRAGQRLSTQYF. In nucleotides, the CDR3 is TGTGCCACCAGCAGAGCCGGACAGCGGTTGAGTACGCAGTATTTT.

This chain's CDR3 is CASSLRVAGGTDTQYF. The CDR3 coding sequence is TGTGCCAGCAGCTTACGGGTAGCGGGGGGCACAGATACGCAGTATTTT. This rearrangement joins TRBV7-2 to TRBJ2-3, with 9 positions matching TRBD2. The CDR3 loop spans 16 amino acids. Looked up from germline, CDR1 is SGHTA and CDR2 is FQGNSA. The ends lost 2 bases at V and 1 base at J; junction bases unmatched: 4.

V gene TRBV9 combines with J gene TRBJ2-2; 10 bases are shared with TRBD1. Losses at the gene ends were 4 bases for V and 3 bases for J; bases not matched to a gene: 6. The CDR3 is 16 residues long. Looked up from germline, CDR1 is SGDLS and CDR2 is YYNGEE. The CDR3 is CASSPRQGADTGELFF. The CDR3 DNA is TGTGCCAGCAGCCCGAGACAGGGGGCGGACACCGGGGAGCTGTTTTTT.

The V call is TRBV13, the J call TRBJ2-5, with unresolved D. The ends were cut back, 3 bases at V and 0 bases at J, with 8 bases in the middle. Germline assignment: CDR1 PRHDT and CDR2 FYEKMQ (reference sequence). There are 14 residues in the CDR3. The CDR3 DNA follows: TGTGCCAGCAGCTTGTCTGGCTACCAAGAGACCCAGTACTTC. Amino acids: CASSLSGYQETQYF.

Of note for this clone: Relative to the germline gene, one junction end is altered; a read error may explain this. The chain couples TRBV18 to TRBJ1-5; D not resolved. Germline V gene sequence: CDR1 KGHSH, CDR2 LQKENI. CDR3 length: 13 residues. The CDR3 coding sequence is TGTGCCAGCTCACCTCTAGGCGATCAGCCTCAGCATTTT. Protein: CASSPLGDQPQHF.

The genes are TRBV7-3 and TRBJ2-1; 15 bases fit TRBD2. Germline loops: CDR1 SGHTA, CDR2 FQGTGA. Losses at the gene ends were 1 base for V and 7 bases for J; bases not matched to a gene: 8. The CDR3 has 18 residues. The CDR3 spells CASSLRVRTSGGGNEQFF. CDR3 nucleotide sequence: TGTGCCAGCAGCTTAAGAGTGAGGACTAGCGGGGGGGGGAATGAGCAGTTCTTC.

The genes are TRBV7-8 and TRBJ1-5, with D unclear. The V and J ends lost 2 bases and 0 bases respectively, with 11 bases between them. Germline V gene lookup returns CDR1 SGHVS and CDR2 FQNEAQ. CDR3 length: 16 amino acids. The CDR3 loop is CASSLREAYSNQPQHF. The CDR3 DNA reads TGTGCCAGCAGCTTAAGGGAGGCCTATAGCAATCAGCCCCAGCATTTT.

The rearrangement links TRBV6-5 to TRBJ1-6; no clear D. CDR1 is MNHEY and CDR2 is SVGAGI in the germline V gene. The CDR3 totals 15 residues. V shed 5 bases and J shed 7 bases, with 15 bases lying between them. The CDR3 coding sequence is TGTGCCAGCAGTCCACTCGGTCGGAGCAATTCACCCCTCCACTTT. Translating gives CASSPLGRSNSPLHF.

The V call is TRBV5-1, the J call TRBJ1-4; D is uncertain. Per the germline V gene, CDR1 is SGHRS and CDR2 is YFSETQ. CDR3 length: 15 residues. Trimming cost V 4 bases and J 0 bases, with 10 bases left between them. The CDR3 coding sequence is TGCGCCAGCAGCCCCCACACAACAACTAATGAAAAACTGTTTTTT. Translated, it gives CASSPHTTTNEKLFF. Using reference TRBV5-1 and TRBJ1-4 for the parts outside the CDR3, the full variable domain is KAGVTQTPRYLIKTRGQQVTLSCSPISGHRSVSWYQQTPGQGLQFLFEYFSETQRNKGNFPGRFSGRQFSNSRSEMNVSTLELGDSALYLCASSPHTTTNEKLFFGSGTQLSVL.

The chain carries TRBV30 and TRBJ1-2, with D perhaps matching TRBD1 (5 bases). V lost 4 bases and J 2 bases, leaving 8 bases between the germline ends. Germline V CDR1 and CDR2: GTSNPN, SVGIG (reference sequence). The CDR3 consists of 12 residues. CDR3 loop: CAWTKGNYGYTF. DNA for the CDR3: TGTGCCTGGACGAAGGGGAACTATGGCTACACCTTC.

V is TRBV9 and J is TRBJ2-7; 14 bases are a match to TRBD2. This CDR3 comprises 16 residues. The ends lost 3 bases at V and 3 bases at J; junction bases unmatched: 5. CDR1 is SGDLS and CDR2 is YYNGEE in the germline V gene. The CDR3 is CASSEGLAGEVYEQYF. The DNA of the CDR3 is TGTGCCAGCAGCGAGGGACTAGCGGGAGAGGTCTACGAGCAGTACTTC.